Each of the 18 T cell receptor beta chains below was sequenced from the same sample in a study of blood T cell repertoires in COVID-19. Assay: immunoSEQ multiplex PCR; the TCRdb copy retains only in-frame clones and omits some. The sample has around 68,000 clones, approximately 79% seen once. The specimen was peripheral blood. Source of these receptors: a woman aged 45-65 years with acute or convalescent COVID-19.

The chain uses TRBV7-2 and TRBJ2-1; D is perhaps TRBD2 (6 bases). Deletions cut 3 bases from V and 6 bases from J, with 15 bases between. The CDR3 length is 15 residues. The germline gives CDR1 SGHTA, CDR2 FQGNSA. CDR3 nucleotides: TGTGCCAGCAGCTTGAGATGGGACTCCACCAATGAGCAGTTCTTC. Translation: CASSLRWDSTNEQFF.

This clone was picked up one time. This rearrangement joins TRBV10-3 to TRBJ1-1, with D possibly matching TRBD1 (5 bases). CDR3 length equals 15 residues. The germline CDR1 and CDR2 sequences are ENHRY and SYGVKD. The V gene lost 0 bases and the J gene lost 4 bases, with 12 bases spanning the gap. The CDR3: CAISESNGGITEAFF. Here the CDR3 DNA reads TGTGCCATCAGTGAGTCTAACGGGGGGATCACTGAAGCTTTCTTT.

This chain connects TRBV5-1 to TRBJ2-3; 7 bases are a match to TRBD2. This CDR3 has 14 amino acids. The V segment lost 0 bases and the J segment 4 bases; nucleotides outside the gene matches: 2. The germline gives CDR1 SGHRS, CDR2 YFSETQ. The CDR3 reads CASSLEAGPDTQYF. The CDR3, as DNA: TGCGCCAGCAGCTTGGAAGCGGGGCCAGATACGCAGTATTTT.

V gene TRBV7-2 combines with J gene TRBJ2-5, with 9 bases fitting TRBD2. The CDR3 consists of 13 residues. The germline V gene has CDR1 SGHTA and CDR2 FQGNSA. The V segment lost 0 bases and the J segment 7 bases; nucleotides outside the gene matches: 0. The CDR3 region has the DNA TGTGCCAGCAGCTTAGCGACTAGCGGGACCCAGTACTTC. As protein: CASSLATSGTQYF.

V is TRBV9 and J is TRBJ1-2; D is unclear. Germline CDR1 SGDLS, CDR2 YYNGEE. V was trimmed by 2 bases and J by 5 bases, leaving 22 bases between them. The CDR3 sequence is 17 residues long. The CDR3 DNA is TGTGCCAGCAGCGTGGGAGAATGGCCTACCCGGCCTTATGGCTACACCTTC. It specifies CASSVGEWPTRPYGYTF.

This chain uses TRBV19 with TRBJ2-1; 9 bases map to TRBD2. In germline, CDR1 is LNHDA, CDR2 SQIVND (reference sequence). Trimming cost V 8 bases and J 3 bases; bases outside gene matches: 2. The CDR3 length is 13 residues. The CDR3 region is CASGGRDYNEQFF. The CDR3 DNA sequence: TGTGCCAGTGGCGGGAGGGACTACAATGAGCAGTTCTTC.

The chain recombines TRBV6-5 with TRBJ1-5; the D gene is possibly TRBD1 (6 bases). The CDR3 contains 15 residues. Germline loops: CDR1 MNHEY, CDR2 SVGAGI. V dropped 2 bases and J dropped 4 bases, with 12 bases sitting between them. The CDR3 bases are TGTGCCAGCAGTTACCGCTCGACAGGTAATCAGCCCCAGCATTTT. Encoded protein: CASSYRSTGNQPQHF.

The V call is TRBV7-3, the J call TRBJ1-6, with D unclear. This CDR3 is built from 16 residues. Germline V lookup: CDR1 SGHTA, CDR2 FQGTGA. Trimming took 3 bases from V and 0 from J, leaving 9 bases between them. CDR3 residues: CASSLQASSYNSPLHF. CDR3 bases: TGTGCCAGCAGCTTGCAGGCAAGCTCCTATAATTCACCCCTCCACTTT.

This chain uses TRBV3-1 (or the pseudogene TRBV3-2) with TRBJ2-7; 12 bases match TRBD1. The CDR3 has 15 residues. With V trimmed by 6 bases and J by 5 bases, 8 bases remained unmatched. Germline-derived CDR1 and CDR2 are LGHDT and YNNKEL (reference sequence). CDR3 coding DNA: TGTGCCAGCAGTTCCGGGACAGGGGGCTTCCACGAGCAGTACTTC. It yields the protein CASSSGTGGFHEQYF.

This clone was counted a few times. J is TRBJ1-1 and V is TRBV4-3; D not certain. In germline, CDR1 is LGHNA, CDR2 YSLEER. This CDR3 is built from 13 residues. Trimming left V 0 bases short and J 8 bases short, with 10 bases between. The CDR3 here is CASSQDKEEEAFF. The CDR3, as DNA: TGCGCCAGCAGCCAAGATAAAGAGGAAGAAGCTTTCTTT.

The chain carries TRBV5-1 and TRBJ2-4; TRBD2 matches 10 bases. Per the germline V gene, CDR1 is SGHRS and CDR2 is YFSETQ. CDR3 length: 19 amino acids. With V trimmed by 0 bases and J by 1 base, 10 bases remained unmatched. CDR3: CASSLGASGSLNAKNIQYF. DNA of the CDR3: TGCGCCAGCAGCTTGGGGGCTAGCGGGAGCTTAAATGCCAAAAACATTCAGTACTTC. The variable domain in full, with the rest retrieved from reference TRBV5-1 and TRBJ2-4, is KAGVTQTPRYLIKTRGQQVTLSCSPISGHRSVSWYQQTPGQGLQFLFEYFSETQRNKGNFPGRFSGRQFSNSRSEMNVSTLELGDSALYLCASSLGASGSLNAKNIQYFGAGTRLSVL.

The chain joins TRBV2 to TRBJ1-4, with TRBD1 matching over 7 bases. Germline CDR1 SNHLY, CDR2 FYNNEI. After removal of 6 bases from V and 4 bases from J, the junction contained 11 bases not matched to a gene. The length of the CDR3 is 16 residues. CDR3 in DNA: TGTGCCAGCAGGACGGGACAGCAGAACCTTAATGAAAAACTGTTTTTT. This sequence encodes CASRTGQQNLNEKLFF.

The chain uses TRBV6-5 and TRBJ1-6; 7 bases are a match to TRBD1. In germline, CDR1 is MNHEY, CDR2 SVGAGI. The CDR3 consists of 16 residues. V trimming: 3 bases; J trimming: 6 bases; junction bases outside the gene matches: 8. CDR3 sequence reads: CASSYGTASGNSPLHF. In DNA, the CDR3 is TGTGCCAGCAGTTATGGGACAGCCTCGGGTAATTCACCCCTCCACTTT.

This sequence joins TRBV2 and TRBJ2-1; 12 bases fit TRBD2. The CDR3 is 17 residues long. Germline values: CDR1 SNHLY, CDR2 FYNNEI. J lost 9 bases, V lost 7 bases, and 16 bases had no gene match. CDR3 region: CASMVDEGLAGLGEQFF. The CDR3 nucleotides are TGTGCCAGCATGGTTGATGAGGGACTAGCGGGCCTAGGTGAGCAGTTCTTC.

V gene TRBV6-6 combines with J gene TRBJ1-1, with 7 bases fitting TRBD1. CDR1 and CDR2 (germline): MNHNY, SVGAGI (reference sequence). The CDR3 has 13 amino acids. The junction had 4 bases not matched to a gene; V was cut back by 5 bases and J by 4 bases. CDR3 DNA sequence: TGTGCCAGCAGTGACAGGGCCAGCACTGAAGCTTTCTTT. As protein: CASSDRASTEAFF.

This chain links TRBV9 with TRBJ2-3; a possible D gene is TRBD2 (5 bases). Germline CDR1 and CDR2: SGDLS and YYNGEE. This CDR3 is built from 13 residues. The V and J ends lost 5 bases and 1 base respectively, with 8 bases between them. For the CDR3, the DNA is TGTGCCAGCAGTGTGGAGGGCACAGATACGCAGTATTTT. This sequence encodes CASSVEGTDTQYF.

This clone was counted a few times. The gene calls are TRBV5-1 and TRBJ2-7; 12 bases map to TRBD2. Germline assignment: CDR1 SGHRS and CDR2 YFSETQ. The trim removed 1 base at V and 2 bases at J, leaving 1 base unmatched. The CDR3 contains 15 residues. The CDR3 DNA reads as TGCGCCAGCAGCTTGTGGACTAGCGGGACCTACGAGCAGTACTTC. This encodes CASSLWTSGTYEQYF.

The genes are TRBV7-2 and TRBJ1-2; 10 bases agree with TRBD1. CDR3 length equals 14 residues. The junction had 8 bases not matched to a gene; V was cut back by 6 bases and J by 7 bases. Looked up from germline, CDR1 is SGHTA and CDR2 is FQGNSA. The CDR3 protein is CASSPTGTGAGYTF. The DNA of the CDR3 is TGTGCCAGCAGTCCGACCGGGACAGGGGCTGGCTACACCTTC.